This TCR beta chain was recovered during a study of shared clonotypes between healthy human individuals. Assay: immunoSEQ multiplex PCR; the TCRdb copy retains only in-frame clones and omits some. The data contain a few million clones, approximately 90% of them singletons. For this clone: This sample also contains other DNA sequences that code for the same CDR3.

Germline CDR1 ENHRY, CDR2 SYGVKD. The CDR3 is made up of 12 amino acids. Trimming left V 6 bases short and J 6 bases short, with 11 bases between. The source material was naive CD4+ T cells sorted from blood. The subset was: CD45RA+ positively selected. This clonotype originated in a man younger than 30 in good health. The chain employs TRBV10-3 and TRBJ1-2, with D possibly TRBD1 on 6 matching bases. CDR3 residues: CAIREGGDGYTF. In DNA, the CDR3 is TGTGCCATCAGGGAAGGGGGGGATGGCTACACCTTC.